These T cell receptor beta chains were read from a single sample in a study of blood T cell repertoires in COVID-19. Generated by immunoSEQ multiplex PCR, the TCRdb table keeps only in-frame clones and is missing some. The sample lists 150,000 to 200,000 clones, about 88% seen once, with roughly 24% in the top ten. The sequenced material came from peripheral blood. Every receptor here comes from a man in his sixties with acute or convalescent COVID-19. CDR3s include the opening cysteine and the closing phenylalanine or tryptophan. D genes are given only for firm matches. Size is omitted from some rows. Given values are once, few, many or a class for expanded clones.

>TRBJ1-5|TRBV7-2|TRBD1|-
CASSFGQGAVNQPQHF
TGTGCCAGCAGCTTTGGACAGGGGGCGGTAAATCAGCCCCAGCATTTT
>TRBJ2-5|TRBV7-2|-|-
CASSLGSDSNQETQYF
TGTGCCAGCAGCTTGGGGTCGGACAGTAACCAAGAGACCCAGTACTTC
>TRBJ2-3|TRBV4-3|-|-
CASSQTTGDTQYF
TGCGCCAGCAGCCAGACCACGGGAGATACGCAGTATTTT
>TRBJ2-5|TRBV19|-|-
CASSTFRITGKETQYF
TGTGCCAGTAGTACCTTCCGTATAACAGGGAAAGAGACCCAGTACTTC
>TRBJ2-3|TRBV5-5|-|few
CASSFPGSGTDTQYF
TGTGCCAGCAGCTTCCCGGGGAGCGGCACAGATACGCAGTATTTT
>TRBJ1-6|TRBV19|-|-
CASSIDRDVGRSPLHF
TGTGCCAGTAGTATAGACCGGGACGTCGGGAGGTCACCCCTCCACTTT
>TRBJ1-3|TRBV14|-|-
CASSQSRGGNTIYF
TGTGCCAGCAGCCAGAGCAGGGGAGGAAACACCATATATTTT
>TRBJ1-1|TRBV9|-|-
CASSVVHRLNTEAFF
TGTGCCAGCAGCGTAGTTCACAGACTGAACACTGAAGCTTTCTTT
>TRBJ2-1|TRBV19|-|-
CATFQQGSYNEQFF
TGTGCCACATTTCAGCAGGGCTCCTACAATGAGCAGTTCTTC
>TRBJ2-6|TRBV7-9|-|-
CASKDTAGANVLTF
TGTGCCAGCAAAGATACAGCTGGGGCCAACGTCCTGACTTTC